This record concerns one T cell receptor beta chain sequence. This record belongs to a study of blood T cell repertoires in COVID-19. About the research overall: COVID-19 samples collected from the United States, Italy and Spain covered acute and convalescent phases. Sources were T cells, B-cell-depleted T cells, or PBMCs; the material itself was cDNA or gDNA.

Germline trimming cut 6 bases from V and 8 bases from J; bases unmatched to any gene: 13. This CDR3 comprises 15 residues. Germline-derived CDR1 and CDR2 are KGHSH and LQKENI. Per the original methods: Reference gene primer amplification yielded estimated nucleated cell counts. Method: immunoSEQ multiplex PCR; TCRdb's copy keeps in-frame clones and lacks some. The DNA was the basis for D and trimming; V, J and clone size are from that table. The repertoire holds roughly 200,000 clones, with approximately 81% as singletons. The V call is TRBV18, the J call TRBJ1-2, with 9 bases fitting TRBD1. The specimen sequenced was peripheral blood. This sequence originates from a woman at least 80 years old with acute or convalescent COVID-19. CDR3 nucleotides: TGTGCCAGCTCGCCCGGGACAGGGAGTTCTGGCGGCTACACCTTC. It is translated as CASSPGTGSSGGYTF.